The clone carrying this T cell receptor (beta chain) was picked up a small number of times. The ends were cut back, 6 bases at V and 2 bases at J, with 16 bases in the middle. Looked up from germline, CDR1 is MDHEN and CDR2 is SYDVKM. There are 15 residues in the CDR3. This specimen belongs to a study of blood T cell repertoires in COVID-19. The method was immunoSEQ multiplex PCR; TCRdb's version includes in-frame clones alone and lacks a portion of them. The table includes 190,000 or so clones, approximately 86% detected once. V usage is TRBV28 and J usage is TRBJ1-1; weak D call: TRBD1 (5 bases). The sequence derives from a man aged 40-55 years with active or convalescent COVID-19. Material for sequencing was peripheral blood. The CDR3 protein is CASRPADRHNTEAFF. CDR3 bases: TGTGCCAGCAGACCAGCCGACAGACACAACACTGAAGCTTTCTTT.